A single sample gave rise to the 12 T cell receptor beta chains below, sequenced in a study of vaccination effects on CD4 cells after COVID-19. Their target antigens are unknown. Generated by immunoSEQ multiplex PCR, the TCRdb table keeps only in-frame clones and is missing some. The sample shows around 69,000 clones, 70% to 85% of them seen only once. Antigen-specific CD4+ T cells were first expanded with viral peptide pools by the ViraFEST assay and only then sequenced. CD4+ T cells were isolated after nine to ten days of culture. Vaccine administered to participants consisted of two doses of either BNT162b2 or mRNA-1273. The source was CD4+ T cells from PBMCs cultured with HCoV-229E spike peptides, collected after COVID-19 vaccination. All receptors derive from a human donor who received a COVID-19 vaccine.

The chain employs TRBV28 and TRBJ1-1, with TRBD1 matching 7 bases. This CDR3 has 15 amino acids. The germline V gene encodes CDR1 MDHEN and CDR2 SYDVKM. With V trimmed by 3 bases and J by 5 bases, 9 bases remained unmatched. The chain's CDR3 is CASSFRTGGRTEAFF. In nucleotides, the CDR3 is TGTGCCAGCAGTTTTCGGACAGGTGGTAGGACTGAAGCTTTCTTT.

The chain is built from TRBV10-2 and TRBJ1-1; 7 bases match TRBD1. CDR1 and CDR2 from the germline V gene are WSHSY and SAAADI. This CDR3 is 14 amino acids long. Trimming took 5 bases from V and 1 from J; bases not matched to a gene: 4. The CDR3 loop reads CASSLQGWNTEAFF. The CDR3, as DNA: TGCGCCAGCAGTCTACAGGGGTGGAACACTGAAGCTTTCTTT.

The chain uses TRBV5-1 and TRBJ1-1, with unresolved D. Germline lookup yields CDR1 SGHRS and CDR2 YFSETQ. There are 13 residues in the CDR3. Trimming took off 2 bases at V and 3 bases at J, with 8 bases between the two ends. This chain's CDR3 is CASSFTRDTEAFF. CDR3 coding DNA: TGCGCCAGCAGCTTTACGCGGGACACTGAAGCTTTCTTT. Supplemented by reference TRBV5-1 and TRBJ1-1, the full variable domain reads KAGVTQTPRYLIKTRGQQVTLSCSPISGHRSVSWYQQTPGQGLQFLFEYFSETQRNKGNFPGRFSGRQFSNSRSEMNVSTLELGDSALYLCASSFTRDTEAFFGQGTRLTVV.

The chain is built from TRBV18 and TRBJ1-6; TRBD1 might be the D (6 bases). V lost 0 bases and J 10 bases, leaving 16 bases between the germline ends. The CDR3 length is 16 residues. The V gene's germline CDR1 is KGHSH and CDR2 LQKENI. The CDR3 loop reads CASSPPSGGPGSPLHF. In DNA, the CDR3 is TGTGCCAGCTCACCACCGTCCGGGGGGCCAGGGTCACCCCTCCACTTT.

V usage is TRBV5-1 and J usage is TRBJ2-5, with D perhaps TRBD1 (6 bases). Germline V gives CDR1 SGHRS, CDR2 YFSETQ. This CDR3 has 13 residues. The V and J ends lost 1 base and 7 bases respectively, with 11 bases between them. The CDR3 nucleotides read TGCGCCAGCAGCTTGACAGGGAGTGGGACCCAGTACTTC. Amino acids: CASSLTGSGTQYF.

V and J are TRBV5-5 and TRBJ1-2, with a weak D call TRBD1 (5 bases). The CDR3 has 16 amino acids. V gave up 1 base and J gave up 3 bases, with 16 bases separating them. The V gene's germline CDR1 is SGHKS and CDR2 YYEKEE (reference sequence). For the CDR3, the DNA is TGTGCCAGCAGCTTGCAATGGCGCCAGGGAGACTATGGCTACACCTTC. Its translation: CASSLQWRQGDYGYTF.

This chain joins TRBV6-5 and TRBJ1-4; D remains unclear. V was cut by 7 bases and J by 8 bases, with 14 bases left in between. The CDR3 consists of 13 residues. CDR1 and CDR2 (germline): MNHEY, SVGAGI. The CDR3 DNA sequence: TGTGCCAGCAAAGGGCCGTTAAGGGAAAAACTGTTTTTT. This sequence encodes CASKGPLREKLFF.

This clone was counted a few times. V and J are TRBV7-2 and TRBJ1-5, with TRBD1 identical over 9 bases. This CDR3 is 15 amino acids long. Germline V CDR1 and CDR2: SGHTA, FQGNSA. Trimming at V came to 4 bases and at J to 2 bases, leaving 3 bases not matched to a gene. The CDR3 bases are TGTGCCAGCAGCTCGGGACAGGGTGGCAATCAGCCCCAGCATTTT. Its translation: CASSSGQGGNQPQHF. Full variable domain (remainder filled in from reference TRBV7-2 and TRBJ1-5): GAGVSQSPSNKVTEKGKDVELRCDPISGHTALYWYRQSLGQGLEFLIYFQGNSAPDKSGLPSDRFSAERTGGSVSTLTIQRTQQEDSAVYLCASSSGQGGNQPQHFGDGTRLSIL.

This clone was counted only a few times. The chain's CDR3 is CASRDNSNQPQHF. The CDR3 DNA reads as TGTGCCAGCCGGGACAACTCCAATCAGCCCCAGCATTTT. The chain has TRBV18 and TRBJ1-5; possibly TRBD1 for D (6 bases). Trimming shortened V by 8 bases and J by 3 bases, and 11 bases separated the two germline ends. This CDR3 has 13 amino acids. Germline loops: CDR1 KGHSH, CDR2 LQKENI.

CDR3 amino acids: CASSNFYGYTF. The CDR3 DNA reads as TGTGCCAGCAGCAACTTCTATGGCTACACCTTC. This chain links TRBV28 with TRBJ1-2; D is undetermined. V lost 6 bases and J lost 4, with 6 bases in between. Per the germline V gene, CDR1 is MDHEN and CDR2 is SYDVKM. The CDR3 has 11 amino acids.

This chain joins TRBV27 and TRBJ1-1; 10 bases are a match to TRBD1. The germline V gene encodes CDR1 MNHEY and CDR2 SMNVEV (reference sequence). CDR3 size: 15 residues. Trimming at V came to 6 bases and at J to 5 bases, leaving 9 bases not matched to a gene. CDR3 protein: CASRDRGLVGTEAFF. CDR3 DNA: TGTGCCAGCAGAGACAGGGGGCTTGTTGGGACTGAAGCTTTCTTT.

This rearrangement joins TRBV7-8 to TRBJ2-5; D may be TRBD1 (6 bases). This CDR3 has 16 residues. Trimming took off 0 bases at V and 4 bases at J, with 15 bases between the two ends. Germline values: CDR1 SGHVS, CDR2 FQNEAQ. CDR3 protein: CASSLAGAVKPETQYF. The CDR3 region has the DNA TGTGCCAGCAGCTTAGCGGGGGCAGTAAAGCCAGAGACCCAGTACTTC.